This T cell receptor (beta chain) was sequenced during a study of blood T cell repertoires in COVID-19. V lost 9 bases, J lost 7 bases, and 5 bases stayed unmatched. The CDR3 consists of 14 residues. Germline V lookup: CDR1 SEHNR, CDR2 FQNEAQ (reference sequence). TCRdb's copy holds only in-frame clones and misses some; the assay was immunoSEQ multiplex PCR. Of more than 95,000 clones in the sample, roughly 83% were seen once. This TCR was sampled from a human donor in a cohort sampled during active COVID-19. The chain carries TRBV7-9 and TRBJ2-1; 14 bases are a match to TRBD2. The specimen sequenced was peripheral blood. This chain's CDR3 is CASRRTSGRNEQFF. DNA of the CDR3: TGTGCCAGTCGACGGACTAGCGGGAGGAATGAGCAGTTCTTC.